The 2 T cell receptor beta chains listed next were all sequenced from one sample in a study of beta chain features in type 1 diabetes. Isolated RNA was reverse transcribed in full, so expressed TCRB transcripts were sequenced. Using immunoSEQ multiplex PCR, the repertoire was profiled, and TCRdb retains in-frame clones only, with some absent. The data show a few hundred thousand clones, roughly 9.6% seen once. The material sequenced was naive CD4+ T cells from blood. The receptors come from a woman in her 30s in good health.

The J gene is TRBJ2-1, the V gene TRBV29-1; TRBD2 aligns across 9 bases. The CDR3 runs 14 residues. Trimming removed 6 bases from V and 5 bases from J; junction bases left unmatched: 8. CDR1 SQVTM and CDR2 ANQGSEA come from the germline V gene. CDR3 nucleotides: TGCAGCGTAAGGGGGACTAGCAGAGACAATGAGCAGTTCTTC. It specifies CSVRGTSRDNEQFF.

The CDR3 loop is CASTYMTGTYQETQYF. In DNA, the CDR3 is TGTGCCAGCACCTATATGACCGGGACTTACCAAGAGACCCAGTACTTC. The rearrangement joins TRBV5-6 to TRBJ2-5; tentative D call: TRBD2 (6 bases). V lost 6 bases to trimming and J lost 0 bases, with 18 bases between them. This CDR3 has 16 amino acids. Looked up from germline, CDR1 is SGHDT and CDR2 is YYEEEE.